The sequence of this T cell receptor beta chain was determined in a study of T-cell memory formation after mild COVID-19. TCRdb reanalysed the 5' RACE reads using MiXCR and keeps one entry per CDR3 protein. The sample lists some 340,000 distinct CDR3 sequences; under 15% were seen once. CDR1 and CDR2 (germline): SGHTA, FQGNSA. The CDR3 loop spans 13 amino acids. Trimming took off 5 bases at V and 4 bases at J, with 11 bases between the two ends. This clonotype has a count of ten or more. The specimen was PBMCs or a T cell subset sorted from them (not recorded which). This TCR came from a man between 18 and 35 years old who had mild COVID-19 (a few samples of this study predate the infection). Cell type and time point are not known. The chain recombines TRBV7-2 with TRBJ1-2; no definite D call. CDR3 loop: CASSADGFYGYTF. The CDR3 DNA reads as TGTGCCAGCAGCGCGGACGGATTCTATGGCTACACCTTC.